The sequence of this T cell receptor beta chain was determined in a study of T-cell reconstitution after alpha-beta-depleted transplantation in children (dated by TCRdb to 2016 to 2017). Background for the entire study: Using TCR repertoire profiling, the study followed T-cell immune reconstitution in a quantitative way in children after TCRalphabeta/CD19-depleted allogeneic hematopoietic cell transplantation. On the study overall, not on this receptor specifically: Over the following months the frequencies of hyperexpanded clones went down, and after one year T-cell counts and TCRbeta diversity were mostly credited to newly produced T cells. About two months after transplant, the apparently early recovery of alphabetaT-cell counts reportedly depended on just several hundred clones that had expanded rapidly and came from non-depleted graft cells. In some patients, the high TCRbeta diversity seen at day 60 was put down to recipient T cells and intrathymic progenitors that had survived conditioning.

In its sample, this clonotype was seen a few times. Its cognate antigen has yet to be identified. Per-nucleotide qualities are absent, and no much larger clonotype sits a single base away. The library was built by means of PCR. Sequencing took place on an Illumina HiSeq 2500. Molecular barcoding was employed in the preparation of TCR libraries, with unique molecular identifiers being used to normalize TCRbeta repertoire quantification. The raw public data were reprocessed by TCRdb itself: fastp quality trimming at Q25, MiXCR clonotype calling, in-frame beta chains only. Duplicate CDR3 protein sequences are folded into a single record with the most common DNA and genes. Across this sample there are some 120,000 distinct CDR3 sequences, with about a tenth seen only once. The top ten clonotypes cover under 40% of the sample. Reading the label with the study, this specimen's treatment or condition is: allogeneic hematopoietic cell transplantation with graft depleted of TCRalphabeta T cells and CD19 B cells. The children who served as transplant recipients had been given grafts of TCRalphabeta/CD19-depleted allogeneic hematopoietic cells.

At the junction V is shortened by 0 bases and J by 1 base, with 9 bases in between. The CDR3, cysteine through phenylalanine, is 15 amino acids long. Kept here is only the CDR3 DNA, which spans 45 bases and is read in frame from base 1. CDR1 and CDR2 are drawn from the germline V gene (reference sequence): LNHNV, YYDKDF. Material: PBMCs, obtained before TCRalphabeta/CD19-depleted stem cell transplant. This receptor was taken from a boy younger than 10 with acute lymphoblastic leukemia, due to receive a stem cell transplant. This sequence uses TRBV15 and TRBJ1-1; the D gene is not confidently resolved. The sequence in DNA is TGTGCCACCAGCAGAGAAAGGGTAAGGAACACTGAAGCTTTCTTT. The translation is CATSRERVRNTEAFF. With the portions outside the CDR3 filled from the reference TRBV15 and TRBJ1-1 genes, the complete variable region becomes DAMVIQNPRYQVTQFGKPVTLSCSQTLNHNVMYWYQQKSSQAPKLLFHYYDKDFNNEADTPDNFQSRRPNTSFCFLDIRSPGLGDTAMYLCATSRERVRNTEAFFGQGTRLTVV.